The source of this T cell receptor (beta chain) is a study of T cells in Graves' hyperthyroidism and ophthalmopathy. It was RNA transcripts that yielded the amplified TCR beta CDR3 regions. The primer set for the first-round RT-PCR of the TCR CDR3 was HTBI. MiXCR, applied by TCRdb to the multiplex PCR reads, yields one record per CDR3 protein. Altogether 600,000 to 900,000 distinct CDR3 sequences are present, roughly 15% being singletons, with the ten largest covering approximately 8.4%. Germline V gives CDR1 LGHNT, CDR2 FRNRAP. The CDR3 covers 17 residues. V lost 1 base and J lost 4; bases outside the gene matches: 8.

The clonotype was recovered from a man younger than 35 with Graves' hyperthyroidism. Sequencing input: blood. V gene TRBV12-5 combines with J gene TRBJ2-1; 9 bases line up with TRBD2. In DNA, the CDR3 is TGTGCTAGTGGTTTGGATCCTAGCGGGGTATATTACAATGAGCAGTTCTTC. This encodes CASGLDPSGVYYNEQFF.